The clone carrying this TCR beta chain is a singleton in its sample. This entry is derived from a study of blood T cell repertoires in COVID-19. Study at large: The United States, Italy and Spain were the sources of the acute and convalescent COVID-19 samples.

Repertoires were generated with immunoSEQ multiplex PCR, while TCRdb's copy carries only in-frame clones and drops some. The data show under 150,000 clones, 84% seen once. What was sequenced was peripheral blood. This TCR was sampled from a man aged 55-75 years with acute or convalescent COVID-19.

This CDR3 reads CASSQDLNGRGQFF. The CDR3 region has the DNA TGTGCCAGCAGCCAAGATCTCAACGGGAGAGGGCAGTTCTTC. The rearrangement uses TRBV3-1 (or the pseudogene TRBV3-2) and TRBJ2-1; a possible D gene is TRBD2 (6 bases). The CDR3 is 14 amino acids. The germline V and J ends were trimmed by 0 bases and 12 bases, with 15 bases remaining between them. From germline, CDR1 is LGHDT and CDR2 YNNKEL (reference sequence).